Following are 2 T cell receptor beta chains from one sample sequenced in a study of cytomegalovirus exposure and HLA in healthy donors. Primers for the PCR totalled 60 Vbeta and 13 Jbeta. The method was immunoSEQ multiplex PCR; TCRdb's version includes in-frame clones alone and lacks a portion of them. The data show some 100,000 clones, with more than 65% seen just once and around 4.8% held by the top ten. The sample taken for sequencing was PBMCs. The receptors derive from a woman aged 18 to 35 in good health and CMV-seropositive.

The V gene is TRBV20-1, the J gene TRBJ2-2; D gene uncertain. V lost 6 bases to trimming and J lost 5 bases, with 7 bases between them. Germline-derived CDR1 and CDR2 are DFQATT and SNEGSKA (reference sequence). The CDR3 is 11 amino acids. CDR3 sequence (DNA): TGCAGTGCGGCCCCGACCGGGGAGCTGTTTTTT. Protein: CSAAPTGELFF.

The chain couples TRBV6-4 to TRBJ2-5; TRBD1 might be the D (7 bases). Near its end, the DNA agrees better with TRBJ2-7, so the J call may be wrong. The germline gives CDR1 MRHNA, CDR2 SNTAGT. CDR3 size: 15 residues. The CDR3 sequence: CASRLGEQGTYEQYF. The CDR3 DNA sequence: TGTGCCAGCAGGCTTGGGGAACAGGGGACTTACGAGCAGTACTTC.